Listed below are T cell receptor beta chains from one sample, sequenced in a study of blood T cell repertoires in COVID-19. Assay: immunoSEQ multiplex PCR; the TCRdb copy retains only in-frame clones and omits some. This table has over 70,000 clones, roughly four fifths appearing once. Sequenced input: peripheral blood. These receptors were taken from a man aged 60 to 69 with acute or convalescent COVID-19. The CDR3 runs from the conserved cysteine through the conserved F or W. A D gene is named only where the DNA matches it firmly. Rows give clone size only sometimes, using once, few, many, or a class for an expanded clone.

J gene	D gene	clone size	V gene	CDR3 DNA	CDR3 protein
TRBJ1-5	-	-	TRBV5-5	TGTGCCAGCAGTCAACAACAGGGTAGCAATCAGCCCCAGCATTTT	CASSQQQGSNQPQHF
TRBJ1-4	TRBD1	once	TRBV30	TGTGCCTGGAGTGAGGGACAGCTGAATGAAAAACTGTTTTTT	CAWSEGQLNEKLFF
TRBJ1-2	-	-	TRBV29-1	TGCAGCGTTGCGCGGGATGGCTACACCTTC	CSVARDGYTF
TRBJ1-1	-	-	TRBV11-3	TGTGCCAGCAGCCTAAGCAGGGCTACTGAAGCTTTCTTT	CASSLSRATEAFF
TRBJ2-2	-	-	TRBV10-3	TGTGCCACTAGACCGAACACCGGGGAGCTGTTTTTT	CATRPNTGELFF
TRBJ1-4	-	-	TRBV28	TGTGCCAGCAGATCACCTACGGGGAAACTGTTTTTT	CASRSPTGKLFF
TRBJ2-3	TRBD2	-	TRBV27	TGTGCCAGCAGTTTAGCCACTAGCGGGGGCACAGATACGCAGTATTTT	CASSLATSGGTDTQYF
TRBJ1-1	-	-	TRBV7-9	TGTGCCAGCAAACAGGGAGTTTGGAACACTGAAGCTTTCTTT	CASKQGVWNTEAFF
TRBJ1-3	-	-	TRBV19	TGTGCCAGTAGCGGGAGACGGAACTCTGGAAACACCATATATTTT	CASSGRRNSGNTIYF
TRBJ2-7	TRBD2	-	TRBV7-7	TGTGCTAGCAGCTTAGGGAGGGAGGGCGAGCAGTACTTC	CASSLGREGEQYF
TRBJ1-1	TRBD1	-	TRBV19	TGTGCCAGTAGTACCCGGGACAGGGTGTCTATTGAAGCTTTCTTT	CASSTRDRVSIEAFF
TRBJ2-3	-	-	TRBV11-2	TGTGCCAGCAGCTTTGGGGCATTGGTGGGTTCAGATACGCAGTATTTT	CASSFGALVGSDTQYF
TRBJ2-1	-	-	TRBV27	TGTGCCAGCAGTTTATCGCCAGGAAACAATGAGCAGTTCTTC	CASSLSPGNNEQFF
TRBJ1-2	TRBD1	-	TRBV30	TGTGCCTGGAGTGAGGGACAGAGGCACTATGGCTACACCTTC	CAWSEGQRHYGYTF
TRBJ2-5	-	-	TRBV12-5	TGTGCTAGTGGGGCCCCGGGGTCCGGGACCCAGTACTTC	CASGAPGSGTQYF
TRBJ2-3	-	-	TRBV11-2	TGTGCCAGCAGCTTAAGAGAAGGGAGTAGCGCTAGCACAGATACGCAGTATTTT	CASSLREGSSASTDTQYF
TRBJ1-2	-	-	TRBV5-6	TGTGCCAGCAGCTTGGGTCAGGGCATTTCGGGCTACACCTTC	CASSLGQGISGYTF
TRBJ2-5	-	-	TRBV5-1	TGCGCCAGCAGCTTGGGTGTCAGGGGTGCGGAGACCCAGTACTTC	CASSLGVRGAETQYF
TRBJ1-1	TRBD1	-	TRBV9	TGTGCCAGCAGCGTGGCCGGGACAGGGATGGGAGCTTTCTTT	CASSVAGTGMGAFF
TRBJ2-7	-	-	TRBV20-1	TGCAGTGCTAGAGTTCTCTACGAGCAGTACTTC	CSARVLYEQYF
TRBJ2-7	TRBD2	few	TRBV28	TGTGCCAGCAGTTTAACTAGCGGGAATAACTACGAGCAGTACTTC	CASSLTSGNNYEQYF
TRBJ1-2	-	-	TRBV9	TGTGCCAGCAGCCGATCCCTACAGGGTGAGCATGGCTACACCTTC	CASSRSLQGEHGYTF
TRBJ2-7	TRBD1	-	TRBV7-9	TGTGCCAGCAGCTTAACTTATCCGGGACAGGGAGCGGACGAGCAGTACTTC	CASSLTYPGQGADEQYF
TRBJ2-1	-	-	TRBV18	TGTGCCAGCTCACCAGGGAATAGACAGGCCAATGAGCAGTTCTTC	CASSPGNRQANEQFF
TRBJ2-2	-	-	TRBV19	TGTGCCAGTAACCGAGGGTATATAACCGGGGAGCTGTTTTTT	CASNRGYITGELFF
TRBJ2-5	-	-	TRBV7-9	TGTGCCAGCAGCCCCCTAAGACAGGTCCAAGAGACCCAGTACTTC	CASSPLRQVQETQYF
TRBJ2-3	-	-	TRBV4-1	TGCGCCAGCAGCCAAGGTTTAGGGCGCGGGGATACGCAGTATTTT	CASSQGLGRGDTQYF
TRBJ1-4	TRBD1	-	TRBV29-1	TGCAGCGTTGCCTGGACAGGAACATCTGAAAAACTGTTTTTT	CSVAWTGTSEKLFF
TRBJ1-4	-	-	TRBV6-5	TGTGCCAGCAGCGGGACTCGGGGGGAAAAACTGTTTTTT	CASSGTRGEKLFF
TRBJ2-7	-	-	TRBV2	TGTGCCAGCAGCCGCGACAGGTCCTCCTACGAGCAGTACTTC	CASSRDRSSYEQYF
TRBJ2-1	TRBD2	-	TRBV5-1	TGCGCCAGCAGCGAATCTGGACTAGCGGGGGTAAATGAGCAGTTCTTC	CASSESGLAGVNEQFF
TRBJ1-2	TRBD1	-	TRBV25-1	TGTGCCAGCTATCGACAGGGCGCTTCCTATGGCTACACCTTC	CASYRQGASYGYTF
TRBJ1-4	TRBD1	-	TRBV30	TGTGCCTGGAACAGGGGAGAAAAACTGTTTTTT	CAWNRGEKLFF
TRBJ1-2	-	-	TRBV7-8	TGTGCCAGCAGCTTACGACAGGACTATGGCTACACCTTC	CASSLRQDYGYTF
TRBJ1-2	TRBD1	-	TRBV4-1	TGCGCCAGCAGCCAAGCCGACAGGGACTATGGCTACACCTTC	CASSQADRDYGYTF
TRBJ2-7	-	-	TRBV9	TGTGCCAGCAGCCCGTCGGGAGGGGGCGTCAACGAGCAGTACTTC	CASSPSGGGVNEQYF
TRBJ1-1	TRBD1	-	TRBV30	TGTGCCTGGAGTGGACAGGGGAACACTGAAGCTTTCTTT	CAWSGQGNTEAFF
TRBJ2-7	-	-	TRBV9	TGTGCCAGCAGCGAGGGGGTCAGGCACTACGAGCAGTACTTC	CASSEGVRHYEQYF
TRBJ1-2	TRBD1	-	TRBV30	TGTGCCTGGAGTTATGGGACAGGGTATAATGGCTACACCTTC	CAWSYGTGYNGYTF
TRBJ2-7	-	-	TRBV5-8	TGTGCCAGCAGCTTGTTTTCCGGGACAAGCTCCTACGAGCAGTACTTC	CASSLFSGTSSYEQYF
TRBJ2-1	TRBD1	-	TRBV19	TGTGCCACCGCGGACAGGTCGGGAAAACAGTTCTTC	CATADRSGKQFF
TRBJ2-7	-	-	TRBV21-1	TGTGCCAGCAGCCTCCTTAGGAGCGGGAGGGGGTCGGGTGAGCAGTACTTC	CASSLLRSGRGSGEQYF
TRBJ1-1	TRBD1	-	TRBV10-1	TGCGCCAGCGGGACAGGATTGAACACTGAAGCTTTCTTT	CASGTGLNTEAFF